This section outlines one T cell receptor beta chain sequence together with its context. The sample comes from a study of shared clonotypes between healthy human individuals. Germline-derived CDR1 and CDR2 are MNHEY and SMNVEV (reference sequence). CDR3 length: 17 amino acids. V lost 3 bases and J lost 0, with 14 bases in between. Clones were read by immunoSEQ multiplex PCR, and TCRdb kept only the in-frame ones, dropping some. The sample carries approximately 99,000 clones, over 65% recorded once. This receptor was taken from a woman younger than 45 in good health. The rearrangement uses TRBV27 and TRBJ2-2, with D possibly TRBD2 on 5 matching bases. The sequenced material came from memory CD8+ T cells sorted from blood. Described subset: CD45RO+ cells pooled with CCR7-negative TemRA cells. CDR3 DNA: TGTGCCAGCAGTTTTCACCGGACTGGGACGAACACCGGGGAGCTGTTTTTT. Its translation is CASSFHRTGTNTGELFF.